The clone carrying this T cell receptor beta chain occurred a few times. V lost 3 bases to trimming and J lost 4 bases; unmatched junction nucleotides: 4. Germline-derived CDR1 and CDR2 are SGDLS and YYNGEE. This CDR3 has 14 amino acids. This table comes from immunoSEQ multiplex PCR, and its TCRdb copy is limited to in-frame clones, with some not included. The repertoire has about 190,000 clones, around 80% of them found once; the top ten carry 2.5% to 3.5%. The data belong to a study of blood T cell repertoires in COVID-19. The gene calls are TRBV9 and TRBJ2-7, with TRBD1 matching over 10 bases. This receptor was identified in a woman older than 75 with active or convalescent COVID-19. What was sequenced was peripheral blood. For the CDR3, the DNA is TGTGCCAGCAGCGCAGGACAGGGGGTGTACGAGCAGTACTTC. Protein sequence: CASSAGQGVYEQYF.